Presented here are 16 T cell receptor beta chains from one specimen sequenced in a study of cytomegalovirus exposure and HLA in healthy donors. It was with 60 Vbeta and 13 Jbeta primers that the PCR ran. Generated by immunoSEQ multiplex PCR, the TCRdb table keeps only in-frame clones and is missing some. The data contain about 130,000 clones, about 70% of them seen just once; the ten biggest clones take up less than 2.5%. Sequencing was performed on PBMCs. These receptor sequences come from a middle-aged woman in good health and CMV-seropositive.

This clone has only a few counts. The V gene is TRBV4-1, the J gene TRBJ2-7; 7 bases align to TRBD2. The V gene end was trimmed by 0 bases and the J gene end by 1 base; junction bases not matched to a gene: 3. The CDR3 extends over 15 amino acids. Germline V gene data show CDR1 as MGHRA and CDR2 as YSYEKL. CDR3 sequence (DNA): TGCGCCAGCAGCCAAGATATGGGGGGGTCCTACGAGCAGTACTTC. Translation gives CASSQDMGGSYEQYF.

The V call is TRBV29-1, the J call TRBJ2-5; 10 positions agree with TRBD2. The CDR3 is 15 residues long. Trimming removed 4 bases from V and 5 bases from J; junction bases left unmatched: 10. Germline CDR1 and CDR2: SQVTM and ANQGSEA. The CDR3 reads CSVVLTSGVVETQYF. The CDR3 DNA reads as TGCAGCGTTGTTCTCACTAGCGGGGTGGTGGAGACCCAGTACTTC. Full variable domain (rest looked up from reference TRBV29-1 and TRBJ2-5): SAVISQKPSRDICQRGTSLTIQCQVDSQVTMMFWYRQQPGQSLTLIATANQGSEATYESGFVIDKFPISRPNLTFSTLTVSNMSPEDSSIYLCSVVLTSGVVETQYFGPGTRLLVL.

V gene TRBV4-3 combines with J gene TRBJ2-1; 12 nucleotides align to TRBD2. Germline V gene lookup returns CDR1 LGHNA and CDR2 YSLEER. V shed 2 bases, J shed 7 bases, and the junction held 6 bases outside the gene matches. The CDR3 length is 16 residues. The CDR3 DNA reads TGCGCCAGCAGCCAAAGGACTAGCGGGATTGGAAATGAGCAGTTCTTC. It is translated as CASSQRTSGIGNEQFF.

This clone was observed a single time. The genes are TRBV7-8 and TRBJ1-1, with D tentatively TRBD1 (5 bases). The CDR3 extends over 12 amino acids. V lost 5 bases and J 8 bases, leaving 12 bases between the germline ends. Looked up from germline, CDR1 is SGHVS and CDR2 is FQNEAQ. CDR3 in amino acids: CASSLSTGEAFF. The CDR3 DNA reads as TGTGCCAGCAGCCTTAGTACAGGAGAAGCTTTCTTT.

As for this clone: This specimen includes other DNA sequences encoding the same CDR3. The CDR3 here is CASSQVGGEYEQYF. The DNA for the CDR3 is TGTGCCAGCAGCCAAGTCGGCGGTGAATACGAGCAGTACTTC. The J gene is TRBJ2-7, the V gene TRBV4-2; no reliable D call. V lost 1 base and J 4 bases, leaving 11 bases between the germline ends. Germline values: CDR1 LGHNA, CDR2 YNFKEQ. The CDR3 totals 14 residues.

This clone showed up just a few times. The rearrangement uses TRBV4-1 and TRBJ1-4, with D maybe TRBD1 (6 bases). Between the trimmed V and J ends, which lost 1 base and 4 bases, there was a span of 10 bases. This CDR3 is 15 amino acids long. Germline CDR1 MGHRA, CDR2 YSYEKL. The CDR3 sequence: CASSQGTGINEKLFF. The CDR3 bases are TGCGCCAGCAGCCAAGGAACAGGGATTAATGAAAAACTGTTTTTT.

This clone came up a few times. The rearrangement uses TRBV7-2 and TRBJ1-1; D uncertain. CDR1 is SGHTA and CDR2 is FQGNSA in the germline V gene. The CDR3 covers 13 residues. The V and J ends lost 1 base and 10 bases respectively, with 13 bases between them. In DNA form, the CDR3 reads TGTGCCAGCAGCTTAGATGGGCGAAAAGGAGCTTTCTTT. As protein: CASSLDGRKGAFF.

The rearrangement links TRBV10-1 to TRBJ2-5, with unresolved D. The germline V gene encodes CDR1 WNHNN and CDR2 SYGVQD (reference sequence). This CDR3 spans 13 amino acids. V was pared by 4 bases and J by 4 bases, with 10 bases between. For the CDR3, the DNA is TGCGCCAGCAGTGCACCGACGGGAGAGACCCAGTACTTC. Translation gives CASSAPTGETQYF.

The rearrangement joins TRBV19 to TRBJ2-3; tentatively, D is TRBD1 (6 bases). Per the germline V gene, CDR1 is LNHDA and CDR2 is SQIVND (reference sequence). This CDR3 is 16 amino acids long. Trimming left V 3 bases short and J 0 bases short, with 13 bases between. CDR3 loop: CASSILGQPSTDTQYF. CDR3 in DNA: TGTGCCAGTAGTATTTTGGGACAACCTAGCACAGATACGCAGTATTTT.

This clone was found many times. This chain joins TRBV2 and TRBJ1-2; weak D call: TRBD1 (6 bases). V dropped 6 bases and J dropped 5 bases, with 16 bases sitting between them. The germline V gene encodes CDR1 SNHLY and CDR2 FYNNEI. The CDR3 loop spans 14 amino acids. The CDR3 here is CASRVETGPYGYTF. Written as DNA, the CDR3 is TGTGCCAGCAGGGTAGAGACAGGACCTTATGGCTACACCTTC.

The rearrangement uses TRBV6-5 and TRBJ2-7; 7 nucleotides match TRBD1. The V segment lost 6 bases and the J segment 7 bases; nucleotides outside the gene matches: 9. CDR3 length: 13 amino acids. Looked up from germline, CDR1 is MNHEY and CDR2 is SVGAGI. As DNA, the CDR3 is TGTGCCAGCAGCCCCATCGACAGGGCTGAGCAGTACTTC. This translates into CASSPIDRAEQYF.

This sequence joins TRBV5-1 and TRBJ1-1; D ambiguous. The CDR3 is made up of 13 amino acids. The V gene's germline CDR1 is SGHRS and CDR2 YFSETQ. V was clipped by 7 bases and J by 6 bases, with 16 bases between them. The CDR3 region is CASAEGGRAEAFF. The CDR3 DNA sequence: TGCGCCAGCGCCGAGGGAGGGAGGGCTGAAGCTTTCTTT. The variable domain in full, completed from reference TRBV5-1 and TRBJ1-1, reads KAGVTQTPRYLIKTRGQQVTLSCSPISGHRSVSWYQQTPGQGLQFLFEYFSETQRNKGNFPGRFSGRQFSNSRSEMNVSTLELGDSALYLCASAEGGRAEAFFGQGTRLTVV.

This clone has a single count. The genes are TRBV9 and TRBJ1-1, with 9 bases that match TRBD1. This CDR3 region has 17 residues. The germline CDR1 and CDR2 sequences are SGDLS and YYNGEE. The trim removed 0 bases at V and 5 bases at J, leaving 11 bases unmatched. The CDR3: CASSVGAGGQGWTEAFF. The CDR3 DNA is TGTGCCAGCAGCGTAGGAGCTGGTGGACAGGGGTGGACTGAAGCTTTCTTT.

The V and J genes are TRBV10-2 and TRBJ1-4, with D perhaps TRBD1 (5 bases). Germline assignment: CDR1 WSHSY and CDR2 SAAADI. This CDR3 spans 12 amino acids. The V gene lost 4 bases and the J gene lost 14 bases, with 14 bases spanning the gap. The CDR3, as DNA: TGCGCCAGCAGTGCCCCCTGGGGGGTTCTGTTTTTT. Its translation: CASSAPWGVLFF.

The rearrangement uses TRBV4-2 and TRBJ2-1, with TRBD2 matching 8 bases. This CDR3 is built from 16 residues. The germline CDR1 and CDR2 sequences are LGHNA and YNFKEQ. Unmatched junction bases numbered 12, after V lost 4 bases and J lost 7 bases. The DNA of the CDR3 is TGTGCCAGCAGCCCCAGACTAGCGACCGAAGGGAATGAGCAGTTCTTC. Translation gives CASSPRLATEGNEQFF.

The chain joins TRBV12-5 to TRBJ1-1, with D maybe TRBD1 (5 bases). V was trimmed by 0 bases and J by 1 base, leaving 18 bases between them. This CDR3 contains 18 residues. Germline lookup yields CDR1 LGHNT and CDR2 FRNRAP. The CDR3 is CASGLVQGRGLRNTEAFF. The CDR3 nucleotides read TGTGCTAGTGGTTTGGTACAAGGAAGGGGACTCAGGAACACTGAAGCTTTCTTT.